The rows below give T cell receptor beta chains drawn from one sample of a study of blood T cell repertoires in COVID-19. The table came from immunoSEQ multiplex PCR; TCRdb's copy has only in-frame clones and leaves some out. The table shows hundreds of thousands of clones, with around four fifths occurring only once. Sequenced input: peripheral blood. The receptors shown here come from a woman aged 50 to 65 with acute or convalescent COVID-19. The CDR3 runs from the conserved cysteine through the conserved F or W. Fields, in order: J gene, V gene, CDR3 protein.

J: TRBJ2-7
V: TRBV6-6
CDR3: CASSPGQGVFDEQYF

J: TRBJ1-1
V: TRBV15
CDR3: CATDTHGRTEAFF

J: TRBJ2-7
V: TRBV6-5
CDR3: CASSIRPGLNYEQYF

J: TRBJ2-7
V: TRBV7-8
CDR3: CASSHEREEQYF

J: TRBJ1-4
V: TRBV5-6
CDR3: CASSLGPQGANEKLFF

J: TRBJ2-1
V: TRBV27
CDR3: CASSPSTRSYNEQFF

J: TRBJ2-5
V: TRBV12-3/TRBV12-4
CDR3: CASSPGQSGTQYF

J: TRBJ1-2
V: TRBV6-6
CDR3: CASSYSIGQTGYTF

J: TRBJ1-6
V: TRBV6-5
CDR3: CASRTWDSGNSPLHF

J: TRBJ1-1
V: TRBV14
CDR3: CASSQDRGTVETFF

J: TRBJ2-1
V: TRBV5-4
CDR3: CASSFWVSAELNNEQFF

J: TRBJ2-7
V: TRBV27
CDR3: CASSFGVSGEQYF

J: TRBJ2-2
V: TRBV18
CDR3: CASSRGHGDTGELFF

J: TRBJ2-2
V: TRBV18
CDR3: CASSPLNTGELFF

J: TRBJ2-1
V: TRBV7-9
CDR3: CASARGIAGGPGEQFF

J: TRBJ1-2
V: TRBV11-2
CDR3: CASSAQGSHGYTF

J: TRBJ2-1
V: TRBV29-1
CDR3: CSAAPFSNEQFF

J: TRBJ2-6
V: TRBV27
CDR3: CASSLSGGLSGANVLTF

J: TRBJ2-5
V: TRBV5-5
CDR3: CASSLGGTGGGETQYF

J: TRBJ1-6
V: TRBV10-2
CDR3: CASSADRGNSPLHF

J: TRBJ1-2
V: TRBV11-2
CDR3: CASSLDRERNYGYTF

J: TRBJ2-1
V: TRBV5-1
CDR3: CASSGGALTAYNEQFF

J: TRBJ2-5
V: TRBV24-1
CDR3: CATSGGPGETQYF

J: TRBJ2-3
V: TRBV24-1
CDR3: CATSAGYGRGGADTQYF

J: TRBJ2-1
V: TRBV11-3
CDR3: CASSRWEGASYNEQFF

J: TRBJ2-1
V: TRBV4-2
CDR3: CASSQDPDRGLSGRFSYNEQFF

J: TRBJ2-5
V: TRBV7-9
CDR3: CASSFLTSGNRPQTQYF

J: TRBJ1-2
V: TRBV7-8
CDR3: CASSLEARQGASYGYTF

J: TRBJ1-1
V: TRBV28
CDR3: CASRRQGGNEAFF

J: TRBJ2-1
V: TRBV29-1
CDR3: CSVVGGGGGTYNEQFF

J: TRBJ2-7
V: TRBV28
CDR3: CASRKPSGKGYEQYF

J: TRBJ1-3
V: TRBV19
CDR3: CASSPGGGNTIYF

J: TRBJ1-5
V: TRBV19
CDR3: CASSTPFSPRNQPQHF

J: TRBJ2-1
V: TRBV18
CDR3: CASSPDRGGRNEQFF

J: TRBJ2-7
V: TRBV29-1
CDR3: CSAEGAASYEQYF

J: TRBJ2-1
V: TRBV9
CDR3: CASTPPASGIPGQQFF

J: TRBJ2-5
V: TRBV7-3
CDR3: CASSSQTSAGRETQYF

J: TRBJ2-3
V: TRBV3-1/TRBV3-2
CDR3: CASSRGDTQYF

J: TRBJ2-5
V: TRBV24-1
CDR3: CATSEGTSRRETQYF

J: TRBJ1-1
V: TRBV11-1
CDR3: CASSLTGDGTEAFF

J: TRBJ2-3
V: TRBV19
CDR3: CASSIGGLAADTQYF

J: TRBJ2-3
V: TRBV5-1
CDR3: CASRLSPGGAKGDTQYF

J: TRBJ2-7
V: TRBV4-1
CDR3: CASSQDRVGTVSEQYF

J: TRBJ2-1
V: TRBV28
CDR3: CASRTSAGVGNEQFF

J: TRBJ2-3
V: TRBV27
CDR3: CASGYLAGAFTDTQYF

J: TRBJ2-2
V: TRBV30
CDR3: CASTGTLTGELFF

J: TRBJ2-3
V: TRBV12-2
CDR3: CASRCPIPGTSDADTQYF

J: TRBJ2-1
V: TRBV2
CDR3: CASSGSGATYNEQFF

J: TRBJ1-1
V: TRBV30
CDR3: CAWSVGTVKTFF

J: TRBJ2-7
V: TRBV3-1/TRBV3-2
CDR3: CASSQSLGKSSYEQYF

J: TRBJ2-6
V: TRBV9
CDR3: CASTVGGSGANVLTF

J: TRBJ2-5
V: TRBV28
CDR3: CASSLGGSEKTQYF

J: TRBJ2-3
V: TRBV24-1
CDR3: CATSDLPGQGTDTQYF